The sequence of this TCR beta chain was determined in a study of T cells after yellow fever vaccination. Study outcomes and limitations: Weaker overall, the secondary response nonetheless peaked faster (day 5 versus 15).

V shed 0 bases and J shed 5 bases, with 10 bases lying between them. The CDR3 consists of 15 residues. Germline V gene data show CDR1 as ENHRY and CDR2 as SYGVKD. The sample holds many counts of this clonotype. Antigen unknown. TCRdb re-called the 5' RACE reads through MiXCR, storing one row per CDR3 protein. The table includes some 600,000 distinct CDR3 sequences, less than 20% detected once. This TCR derives from a man aged 18-30 years who received the YFV17D yellow fever vaccine. The sequences come from PBMCs, collected around 5 days after the first yellow fever vaccination. This chain joins TRBV10-3 and TRBJ2-2; D gene unclear. This CDR3 is CAISESIGRTGELFF. The DNA for the CDR3 is TGTGCCATCAGTGAGTCGATAGGGCGGACCGGGGAGCTGTTTTTT.